The present T cell receptor beta chain was sequenced within a study of blood T cells in healthy people across ages. Using a J-beta primer mix together with a sample-barcoded 5' primer, a second PCR was run for roughly 7 to 12 cycles. TCRdb reprocessed the 5' RACE reads with MiXCR, giving one entry per CDR3 protein. The sample includes about 1.1 million distinct CDR3 sequences, 35% to 40% of them seen just once. Investigators took 8 to 10 milliliters of peripheral blood from every donor. CDR3 length equals 11 residues. Germline-derived CDR1 and CDR2 are DFQATT and SNEGSKA (reference sequence). The sample holds one count of this clonotype. A much larger clone differs from this one at a single base, so this may be a read error.

The clonotype comes from a man between 18 and 29 years old in good health. V usage is TRBV20-1 and J usage is TRBJ2-1; TRBD1 or TRBD2 may be the D gene (5 bases each). Specimen: blood. The CDR3 region has the DNA TGCAGTGCTAGAGGGGGGAATGAGCGGTTCTTC. Protein sequence: CSARGGNERFF.